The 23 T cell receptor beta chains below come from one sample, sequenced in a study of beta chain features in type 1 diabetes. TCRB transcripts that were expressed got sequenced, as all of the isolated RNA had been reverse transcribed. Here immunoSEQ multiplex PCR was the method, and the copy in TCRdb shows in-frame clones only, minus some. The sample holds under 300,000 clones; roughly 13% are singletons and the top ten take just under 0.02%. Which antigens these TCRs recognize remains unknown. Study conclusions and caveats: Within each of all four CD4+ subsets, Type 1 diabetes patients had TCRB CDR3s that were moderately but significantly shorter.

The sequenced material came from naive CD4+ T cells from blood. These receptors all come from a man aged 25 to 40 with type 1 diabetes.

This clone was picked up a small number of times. The CDR3 is CASSLTRQATSNQPQHF. DNA for the CDR3: TGTGCCAGCAGCCTAACCCGACAGGCTACGAGCAATCAGCCCCAGCATTTT. The J gene is TRBJ1-5, the V gene TRBV5-6; a weak D match, TRBD1 (6 bases). Germline V gene data show CDR1 as SGHDT and CDR2 as YYEEEE. The CDR3 runs 17 residues. V lost 4 bases and J lost 1, with 18 bases in between.

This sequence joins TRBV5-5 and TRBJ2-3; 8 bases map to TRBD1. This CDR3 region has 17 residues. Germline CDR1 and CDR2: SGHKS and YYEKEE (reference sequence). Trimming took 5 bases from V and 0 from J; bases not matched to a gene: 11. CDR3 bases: TGTGCCAGCAGGGCGACAGGGGAGGAGATTAGCACAGATACGCAGTATTTT. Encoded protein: CASRATGEEISTDTQYF.

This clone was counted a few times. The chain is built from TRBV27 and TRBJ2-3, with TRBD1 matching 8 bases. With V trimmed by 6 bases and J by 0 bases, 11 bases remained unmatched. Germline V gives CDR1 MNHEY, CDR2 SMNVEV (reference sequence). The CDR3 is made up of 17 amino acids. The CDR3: CASSRDRTPRSTDTQYF. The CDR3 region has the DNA TGTGCCAGCAGCCGGGACAGGACCCCGAGGAGCACAGATACGCAGTATTTT.

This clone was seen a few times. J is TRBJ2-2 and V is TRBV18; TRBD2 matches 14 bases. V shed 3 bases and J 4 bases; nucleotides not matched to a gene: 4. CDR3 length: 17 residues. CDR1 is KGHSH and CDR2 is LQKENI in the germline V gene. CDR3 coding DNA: TGTGCCAGCTCACCGACGGGACTAGCGGGAGTCACCGGGGAGCTGTTTTTT. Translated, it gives CASSPTGLAGVTGELFF.

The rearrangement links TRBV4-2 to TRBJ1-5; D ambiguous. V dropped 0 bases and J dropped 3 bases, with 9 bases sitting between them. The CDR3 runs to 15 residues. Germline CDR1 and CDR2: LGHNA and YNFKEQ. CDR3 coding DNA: TGTGCCAGCAGCCAAGATTCGGGAAACAATCAGCCCCAGCATTTT. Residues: CASSQDSGNNQPQHF.

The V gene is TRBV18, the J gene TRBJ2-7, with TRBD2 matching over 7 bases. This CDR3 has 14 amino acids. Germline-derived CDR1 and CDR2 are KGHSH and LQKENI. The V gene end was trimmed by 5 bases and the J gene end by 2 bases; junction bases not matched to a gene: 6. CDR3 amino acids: CASSESGGTYEQYF. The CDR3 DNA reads TGTGCCAGCTCAGAGTCCGGGGGGACCTACGAGCAGTACTTC.

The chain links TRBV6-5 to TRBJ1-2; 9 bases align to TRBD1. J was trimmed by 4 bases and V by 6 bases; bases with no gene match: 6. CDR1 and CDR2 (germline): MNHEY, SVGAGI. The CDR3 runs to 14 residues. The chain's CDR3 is CASRTGGSGYGYTF. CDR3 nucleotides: TGTGCCAGCAGAACAGGGGGCAGTGGCTATGGCTACACCTTC.

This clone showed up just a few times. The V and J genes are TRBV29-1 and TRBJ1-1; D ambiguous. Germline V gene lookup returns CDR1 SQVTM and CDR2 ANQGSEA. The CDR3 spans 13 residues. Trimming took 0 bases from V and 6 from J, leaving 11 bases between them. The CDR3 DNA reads TGCAGCGTTGAAGAGGTGCAGAATTCTGAAGCTTTCTTT. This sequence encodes CSVEEVQNSEAFF.

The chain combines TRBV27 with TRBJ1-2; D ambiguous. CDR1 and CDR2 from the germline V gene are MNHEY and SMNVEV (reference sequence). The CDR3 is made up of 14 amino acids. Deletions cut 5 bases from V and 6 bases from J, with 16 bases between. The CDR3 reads CASSPPEVFHGYTF. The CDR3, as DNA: TGTGCCAGCAGTCCACCGGAGGTTTTCCATGGCTACACCTTC.

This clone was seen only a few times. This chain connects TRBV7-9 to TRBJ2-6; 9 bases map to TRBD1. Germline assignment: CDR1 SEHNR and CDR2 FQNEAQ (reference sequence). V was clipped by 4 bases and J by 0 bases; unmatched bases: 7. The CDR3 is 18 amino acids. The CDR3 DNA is TGTGCCAGCAGCTCCATACGGGACAGGGCCTCTGGGGCCAACGTCCTGACTTTC. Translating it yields CASSSIRDRASGANVLTF. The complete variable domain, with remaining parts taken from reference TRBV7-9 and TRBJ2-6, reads DTGVSQNPRHKITKRGQNVTFRCDPISEHNRLYWYRQTLGQGPEFLTYFQNEAQLEKSRLLSDRFSAERPKGSFSTLEIQRTEQGDSAMYLCASSSIRDRASGANVLTFGAGSRLTVL.

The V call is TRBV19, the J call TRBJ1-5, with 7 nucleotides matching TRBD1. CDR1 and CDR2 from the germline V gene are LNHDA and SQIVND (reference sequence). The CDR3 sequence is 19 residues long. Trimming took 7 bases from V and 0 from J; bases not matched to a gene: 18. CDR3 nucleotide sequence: TGTGCCAGTACCCTGAGAGACAGGGTGATCGGTTATAGCAATCAGCCCCAGCATTTT. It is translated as CASTLRDRVIGYSNQPQHF.

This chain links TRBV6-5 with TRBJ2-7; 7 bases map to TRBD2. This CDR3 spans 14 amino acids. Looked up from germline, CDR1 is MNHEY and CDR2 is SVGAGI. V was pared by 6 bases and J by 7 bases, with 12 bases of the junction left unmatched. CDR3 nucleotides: TGTGCCAGCAGCTTACGGGGGGTAGATGGAGAGCAGTACTTC. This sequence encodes CASSLRGVDGEQYF.

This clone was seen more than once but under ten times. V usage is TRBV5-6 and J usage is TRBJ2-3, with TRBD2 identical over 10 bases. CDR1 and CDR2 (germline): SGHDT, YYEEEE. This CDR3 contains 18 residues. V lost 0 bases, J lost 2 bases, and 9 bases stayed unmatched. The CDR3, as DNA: TGTGCCAGCAGCTTGGTTTGGCTAGCGGGGGACTACACAGATACGCAGTATTTT. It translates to CASSLVWLAGDYTDTQYF. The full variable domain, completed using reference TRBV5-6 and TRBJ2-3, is DAGVTQSPTHLIKTRGQQVTLRCSPKSGHDTVSWYQQALGQGPQFIFQYYEEEERQRGNFPDRFSGHQFPNYSSELNVNALLLGDSALYLCASSLVWLAGDYTDTQYFGPGTRLTVL.

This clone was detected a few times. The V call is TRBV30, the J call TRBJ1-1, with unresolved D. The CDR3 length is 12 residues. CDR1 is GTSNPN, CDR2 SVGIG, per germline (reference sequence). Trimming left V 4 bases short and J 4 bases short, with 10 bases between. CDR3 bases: TGTGCCTGGACCGGGAGCTCCACTGAAGCTTTCTTT. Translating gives CAWTGSSTEAFF.

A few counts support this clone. CDR3 amino acids: CASSVVGGPYGYTF. The CDR3 region has the DNA TGTGCCAGCAGCGTAGTCGGGGGGCCATATGGCTACACCTTC. The chain carries TRBV9 and TRBJ1-2; possible D gene TRBD1, 6 bases. The CDR3 is 14 amino acids. V gave up 0 bases and J gave up 5 bases, with 11 bases separating them. Germline V lookup: CDR1 SGDLS, CDR2 YYNGEE.

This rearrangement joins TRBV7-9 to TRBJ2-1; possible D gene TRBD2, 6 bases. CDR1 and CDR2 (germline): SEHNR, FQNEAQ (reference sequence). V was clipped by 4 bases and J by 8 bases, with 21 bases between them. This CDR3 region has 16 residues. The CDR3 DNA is TGTGCCAGCAGCTCCCCGCCACGGGGGATTAGACATGAGCAGTTCTTC. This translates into CASSSPPRGIRHEQFF.

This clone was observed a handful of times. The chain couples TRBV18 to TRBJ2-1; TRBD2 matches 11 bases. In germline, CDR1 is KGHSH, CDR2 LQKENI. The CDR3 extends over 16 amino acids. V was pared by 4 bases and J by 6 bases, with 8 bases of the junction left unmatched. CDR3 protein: CASSQRLAGGSNEQFF. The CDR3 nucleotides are TGTGCCAGCTCACAGCGTCTAGCGGGAGGAAGCAATGAGCAGTTCTTC.

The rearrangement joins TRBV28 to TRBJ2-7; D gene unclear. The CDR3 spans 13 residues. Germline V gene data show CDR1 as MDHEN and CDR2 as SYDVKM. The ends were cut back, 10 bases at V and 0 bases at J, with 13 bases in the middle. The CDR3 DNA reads TGTGCCACCTCCGGCGCGGTCTCCTACGAGCAGTACTTC. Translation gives CATSGAVSYEQYF.

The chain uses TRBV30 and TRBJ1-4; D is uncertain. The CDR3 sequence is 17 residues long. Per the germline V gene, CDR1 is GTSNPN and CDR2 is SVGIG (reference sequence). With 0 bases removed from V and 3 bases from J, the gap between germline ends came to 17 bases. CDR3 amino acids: CAWSVTSSPGANEKLFF. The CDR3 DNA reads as TGTGCCTGGAGTGTAACCTCCTCCCCGGGAGCTAATGAAAAACTGTTTTTT.

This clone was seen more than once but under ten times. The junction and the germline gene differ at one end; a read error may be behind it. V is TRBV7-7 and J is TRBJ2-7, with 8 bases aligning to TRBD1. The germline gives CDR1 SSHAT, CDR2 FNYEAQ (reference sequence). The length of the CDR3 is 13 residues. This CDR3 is CASSLSTGDEQYF. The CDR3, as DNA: TGTGCTAGCAGCTTGTCGACAGGGGACGAGCAGTACTTC.

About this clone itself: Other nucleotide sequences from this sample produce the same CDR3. The DNA of the CDR3 is TGTGCCAGCAGTCCTCCGGGAGATGAGCAGTTCTTC. The encoded protein is CASSPPGDEQFF. The chain combines TRBV11-3 with TRBJ2-1, with a weak D call TRBD2 (6 bases). Per germline, CDR1 SGHNT and CDR2 YENEEA. This CDR3 has 12 amino acids. V was shortened by 6 bases and J by 8 bases, with 11 bases between the two germline ends.

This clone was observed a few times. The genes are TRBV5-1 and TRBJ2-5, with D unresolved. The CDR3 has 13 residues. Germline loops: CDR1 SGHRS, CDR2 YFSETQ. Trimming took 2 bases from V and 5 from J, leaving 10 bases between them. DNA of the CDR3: TGCGCCAGCAGCTTAGGAGCACCCGAGACCCAGTACTTC. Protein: CASSLGAPETQYF.

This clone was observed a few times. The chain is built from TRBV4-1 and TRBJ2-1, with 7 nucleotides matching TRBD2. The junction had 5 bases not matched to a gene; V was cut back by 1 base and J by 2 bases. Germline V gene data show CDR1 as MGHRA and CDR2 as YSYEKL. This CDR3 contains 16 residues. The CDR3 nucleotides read TGCGCCAGCAGCCAAGGGGGGGGGACTACCTACAATGAGCAGTTCTTC. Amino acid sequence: CASSQGGGTTYNEQFF.